A selection of T cell receptor beta chains follows, all from one sample in a study of vaccination and CD4 T cells after COVID-19. TCRdb reanalysed the PCR reads using MiXCR and keeps one entry per CDR3 protein. In the table there are tens of thousands of distinct CDR3 sequences, 62% of which are singletons. Their recognized antigens are unknown. Input material: CD4+ T cells from blood, cultured in vitro. Receptors originate from a human donor who had recovered from COVID-19. Both conserved end residues are part of each CDR3. Fields, in order: D gene, J gene, clone size, V gene, CDR3 protein, CDR3 DNA. The D gene is left open where the match is weak. Size tells how often a clone was seen (once, few, many) or the class of an expanded clone, and some rows leave it out.

D gene: .; J gene: TRBJ1-1; clone size: .; V gene: TRBV29-1; CDR3 protein: CSVGRQMNTEAFF; CDR3 DNA: TGCAGCGTTGGACGGCAGATGAACACTGAAGCTTTCTTT
D gene: .; J gene: TRBJ1-5; clone size: once; V gene: TRBV6-1; CDR3 protein: CASSIPTGGNQPQHF; CDR3 DNA: TGTGCCAGCAGCATCCCGACAGGAGGCAATCAGCCCCAGCATTTT
D gene: TRBD1; J gene: TRBJ2-7; clone size: once; V gene: TRBV12-3/TRBV12-4; CDR3 protein: CASSVGTGGNYEQYF; CDR3 DNA: TGTGCCAGCAGTGTCGGGACAGGGGGGAACTACGAGCAGTACTTC
D gene: .; J gene: TRBJ2-1; clone size: .; V gene: TRBV20-1; CDR3 protein: CSASWGFIQNNEQFF; CDR3 DNA: TGCAGTGCTAGTTGGGGGTTCATTCAAAACAATGAGCAGTTCTTC
D gene: TRBD1; J gene: TRBJ1-5; clone size: .; V gene: TRBV27; CDR3 protein: CASSLRGQGGLGNQPQHF; CDR3 DNA: TGTGCCAGCAGTTTAAGGGGCCAGGGGGGTCTTGGCAATCAGCCCCAGCATTTT
D gene: .; J gene: TRBJ2-1; clone size: .; V gene: TRBV7-2; CDR3 protein: CASSLRAGDNEQFF; CDR3 DNA: TGTGCCAGCAGCTTACGAGCGGGTGACAATGAGCAGTTCTTC
D gene: TRBD2; J gene: TRBJ2-3; clone size: .; V gene: TRBV19; CDR3 protein: CASNIGAGGRADTQYF; CDR3 DNA: TGTGCCAGTAACATCGGAGCGGGAGGGAGGGCAGATACGCAGTATTTT
D gene: TRBD1; J gene: TRBJ1-2; clone size: .; V gene: TRBV30; CDR3 protein: CAWRARGGSANYGYTF; CDR3 DNA: TGTGCCTGGAGGGCCAGGGGGGGTTCGGCTAACTATGGCTACACCTTC
D gene: .; J gene: TRBJ2-1; clone size: .; V gene: TRBV7-9; CDR3 protein: CASSLILGGDEQFF; CDR3 DNA: TGTGCCAGCAGCTTGATCCTCGGCGGGGATGAGCAGTTCTTC
D gene: TRBD1; J gene: TRBJ2-7; clone size: .; V gene: TRBV23-1; CDR3 protein: CASSQFRRTGVHEQYF; CDR3 DNA: TGCGCCAGCAGTCAATTTAGGCGGACAGGGGTCCACGAGCAGTACTTC
D gene: .; J gene: TRBJ2-1; clone size: .; V gene: TRBV4-3; CDR3 protein: CASSYRVNEQFF; CDR3 DNA: TGCGCCAGCAGCTACAGGGTCAATGAGCAGTTCTTC
D gene: TRBD1; J gene: TRBJ1-1; clone size: .; V gene: TRBV20-1; CDR3 protein: CSAPDRQGAPNTEAFF; CDR3 DNA: TGCAGTGCCCCCGACCGGCAGGGGGCTCCCAACACTGAAGCTTTCTTT
D gene: .; J gene: TRBJ1-1; clone size: .; V gene: TRBV15; CDR3 protein: CATSRDWSSEAFF; CDR3 DNA: TGTGCCACCAGCAGAGATTGGTCTTCTGAAGCTTTCTTT
D gene: .; J gene: TRBJ1-1; clone size: .; V gene: TRBV6-1; CDR3 protein: CASSPVVNTEAFF; CDR3 DNA: TGTGCCAGCAGCCCCGTGGTGAACACTGAAGCTTTCTTT
D gene: .; J gene: TRBJ2-5; clone size: .; V gene: TRBV24-1; CDR3 protein: CATSDPGHAQETQYF; CDR3 DNA: TGTGCCACCAGTGACCCGGGACACGCACAAGAGACCCAGTACTTC
D gene: .; J gene: TRBJ2-2; clone size: few; V gene: TRBV15; CDR3 protein: CATSYRTRDTGELFF; CDR3 DNA: TGTGCCACCAGCTATCGAACCAGGGACACCGGGGAGCTGTTTTTT
D gene: .; J gene: TRBJ2-5; clone size: few; V gene: TRBV15; CDR3 protein: CATSRDRIETQYF; CDR3 DNA: TGTGCCACCAGCAGAGACAGAATAGAGACCCAGTACTTC
D gene: .; J gene: TRBJ1-1; clone size: large; V gene: TRBV7-9; CDR3 protein: CASHRYGNTEAFF; CDR3 DNA: TGTGCCAGCCACCGTTATGGGAACACTGAAGCTTTCTTT
D gene: .; J gene: TRBJ1-5; clone size: .; V gene: TRBV6-5; CDR3 protein: CASSYSGYSNQPQHF; CDR3 DNA: TGTGCCAGCAGTTACTCAGGGTATAGCAATCAGCCCCAGCATTTT
D gene: .; J gene: TRBJ1-4; clone size: .; V gene: TRBV30; CDR3 protein: CALQHRLGEKLFF; CDR3 DNA: TGTGCCTTACAACACCGGCTGGGCGAAAAACTGTTTTTT
D gene: .; J gene: TRBJ1-3; clone size: .; V gene: TRBV28; CDR3 protein: CASIFSGGKAGNTIYF; CDR3 DNA: TGTGCCAGCATATTCTCGGGGGGGAAAGCTGGAAACACCATATATTTT
D gene: .; J gene: TRBJ1-2; clone size: .; V gene: TRBV30; CDR3 protein: CAWNVRGEANYGYTF; CDR3 DNA: TGTGCCTGGAACGTTCGTGGGGAAGCTAACTATGGCTACACCTTC
D gene: TRBD2; J gene: TRBJ2-4; clone size: .; V gene: TRBV20-1; CDR3 protein: CSARTAGDPKNIQYF; CDR3 DNA: TGCAGTGCTAGAACAGCGGGAGATCCCAAAAACATTCAGTACTTC
D gene: .; J gene: TRBJ1-4; clone size: .; V gene: TRBV2; CDR3 protein: CASTETAGGEKLFF; CDR3 DNA: TGTGCCAGCACCGAGACGGCGGGAGGCGAAAAACTGTTTTTT
D gene: TRBD1; J gene: TRBJ2-3; clone size: .; V gene: TRBV20-1; CDR3 protein: CSARRDRGSDTQYF; CDR3 DNA: TGCAGTGCTAGAAGGGACAGGGGCTCAGATACGCAGTATTTT
D gene: .; J gene: TRBJ2-1; clone size: .; V gene: TRBV6-1; CDR3 protein: CASSGRYNEQFF; CDR3 DNA: TGTGCCAGCAGTGGACGATACAATGAGCAGTTCTTC
D gene: .; J gene: TRBJ2-2; clone size: few; V gene: TRBV6-4; CDR3 protein: CASSVYGTQNMGPGELFF; CDR3 DNA: TGTGCCAGCAGTGTGTATGGCACCCAAAACATGGGGCCCGGGGAGCTGTTTTTT
D gene: .; J gene: TRBJ2-3; clone size: .; V gene: TRBV2; CDR3 protein: CASRATGRGTDTQYF; CDR3 DNA: TGTGCCAGCAGAGCAACTGGGCGGGGCACAGATACGCAGTATTTT
D gene: .; J gene: TRBJ1-1; clone size: few; V gene: TRBV7-9; CDR3 protein: CASSLGGAGDTEAFF; CDR3 DNA: TGTGCCAGCAGCTTAGGGGGGGCCGGGGACACTGAAGCTTTCTTT
D gene: TRBD1; J gene: TRBJ1-5; clone size: few; V gene: TRBV6-1; CDR3 protein: CASSPRDRSNQPQHF; CDR3 DNA: TGTGCCAGCAGCCCACGGGACAGGTCTAATCAGCCCCAGCATTTT
D gene: TRBD2; J gene: TRBJ2-3; clone size: few; V gene: TRBV7-2; CDR3 protein: CASSLVAGADTQYF; CDR3 DNA: TGTGCCAGCAGCTTAGTAGCGGGAGCGGATACGCAGTATTTT
D gene: .; J gene: TRBJ2-1; clone size: once; V gene: TRBV6-1; CDR3 protein: CASSLSGHNNEQFF; CDR3 DNA: TGTGCCAGCAGTCTGTCGGGACACAACAATGAGCAGTTCTTC
D gene: TRBD1; J gene: TRBJ1-3; clone size: .; V gene: TRBV7-2; CDR3 protein: CASSLQGVQQLASGNTIYF; CDR3 DNA: TGTGCCAGCAGCTTACAGGGGGTACAGCAGCTAGCCTCTGGAAACACCATATATTTT
D gene: TRBD2; J gene: TRBJ2-1; clone size: once; V gene: TRBV15; CDR3 protein: CATGTSGKNEQFF; CDR3 DNA: TGTGCCACCGGGACTAGCGGGAAGAATGAGCAGTTCTTC
D gene: TRBD2; J gene: TRBJ2-3; clone size: few; V gene: TRBV7-2; CDR3 protein: CASSLLAGASTDTQYF; CDR3 DNA: TGTGCCAGCAGCCTCTTAGCGGGAGCCAGCACAGATACGCAGTATTTT
D gene: .; J gene: TRBJ1-5; clone size: .; V gene: TRBV19; CDR3 protein: CASSSGRYNQPQHF; CDR3 DNA: TGTGCCAGTAGTTCCGGACGATACAATCAGCCCCAGCATTTT
D gene: TRBD2; J gene: TRBJ2-2; clone size: .; V gene: TRBV6-2/TRBV6-3; CDR3 protein: CASSRLAGGPGSSGELFF; CDR3 DNA: TGTGCCAGCAGTCGACTAGCGGGAGGGCCCGGTTCATCCGGGGAGCTGTTTTTT
D gene: TRBD1; J gene: TRBJ1-2; clone size: few; V gene: TRBV24-1; CDR3 protein: CATSGIPGQGAQNYGYTF; CDR3 DNA: TGTGCCACCAGTGGAATCCCGGGACAGGGGGCGCAAAACTATGGCTACACCTTC
D gene: TRBD2; J gene: TRBJ2-7; clone size: .; V gene: TRBV6-2/TRBV6-3; CDR3 protein: CASSYGLAVYEQYF; CDR3 DNA: TGTGCCAGCAGTTACGGACTAGCGGTCTACGAGCAGTACTTC
D gene: TRBD1; J gene: TRBJ2-5; clone size: .; V gene: TRBV20-1; CDR3 protein: CSARGQDQETQYF; CDR3 DNA: TGCAGTGCACGCGGACAGGACCAAGAGACCCAGTACTTC
D gene: .; J gene: TRBJ2-6; clone size: medium-sized; V gene: TRBV7-2; CDR3 protein: CASSRTTNGANVLTF; CDR3 DNA: TGTGCCAGCAGCCGGACAACCAACGGGGCCAACGTCCTGACTTTC
D gene: .; J gene: TRBJ2-6; clone size: .; V gene: TRBV6-4; CDR3 protein: CASSAVPSGANVLTF; CDR3 DNA: TGTGCCAGCAGTGCGGTGCCTTCTGGGGCCAACGTCCTGACTTTC
D gene: TRBD2; J gene: TRBJ2-1; clone size: .; V gene: TRBV20-1; CDR3 protein: CSAPPGGGRSINEQFF; CDR3 DNA: TGCAGTGCTCCGCCGGGGGGCGGGAGGTCAATCAATGAGCAGTTCTTC
D gene: .; J gene: TRBJ1-2; clone size: few; V gene: TRBV6-1; CDR3 protein: CASSEIKQGGYTF; CDR3 DNA: TGTGCCAGCAGTGAAATAAAGCAGGGCGGCTACACCTTC
D gene: .; J gene: TRBJ1-4; clone size: few; V gene: TRBV20-1; CDR3 protein: CSAYLPGNKGKLFF; CDR3 DNA: TGCAGTGCTTATCTCCCAGGGAATAAAGGAAAACTGTTTTTT
D gene: .; J gene: TRBJ2-1; clone size: .; V gene: TRBV6-1; CDR3 protein: CASRLERAYNEQFF; CDR3 DNA: TGTGCCAGCCGCCTCGAGCGGGCCTACAATGAGCAGTTCTTC
D gene: TRBD2; J gene: TRBJ2-5; clone size: few; V gene: TRBV6-1; CDR3 protein: CASATGLAGGQETQYF; CDR3 DNA: TGTGCCAGCGCTACTGGACTAGCGGGAGGGCAAGAGACCCAGTACTTC
D gene: .; J gene: TRBJ2-3; clone size: .; V gene: TRBV18; CDR3 protein: CASSPLGDTSTDTQYF; CDR3 DNA: TGTGCCAGCTCACCACTCGGGGATACTAGCACAGATACGCAGTATTTT
D gene: .; J gene: TRBJ1-6; clone size: .; V gene: TRBV6-1; CDR3 protein: CASSEGGGGHSPLHF; CDR3 DNA: TGTGCCAGCAGTGAAGGGGGGGGGGGACATTCACCCCTCCACTTT
D gene: TRBD1; J gene: TRBJ1-2; clone size: .; V gene: TRBV7-9; CDR3 protein: CASSSQGAGGYTF; CDR3 DNA: TGTGCCAGCAGCTCACAGGGGGCGGGTGGCTACACCTTC
D gene: .; J gene: TRBJ1-1; clone size: .; V gene: TRBV7-9; CDR3 protein: CASSSRGDTEAFF; CDR3 DNA: TGTGCCAGCAGCTCCCGGGGGGATACTGAAGCTTTCTTT
D gene: .; J gene: TRBJ1-5; clone size: .; V gene: TRBV20-1; CDR3 protein: CSARDKGDAARRPQHF; CDR3 DNA: TGCAGTGCTAGAGATAAGGGGGATGCGGCCCGGAGGCCCCAGCATTTT
D gene: TRBD1; J gene: TRBJ1-1; clone size: .; V gene: TRBV20-1; CDR3 protein: CSARDRVVYTEAFF; CDR3 DNA: TGCAGTGCTAGGGACAGGGTCGTGTACACTGAAGCTTTCTTT
D gene: .; J gene: TRBJ1-1; clone size: .; V gene: TRBV4-1; CDR3 protein: CASSQSPGVNTEAFF; CDR3 DNA: TGCGCCAGCAGCCAATCCCCGGGGGTGAACACTGAAGCTTTCTTT
D gene: .; J gene: TRBJ2-7; clone size: once; V gene: TRBV10-2; CDR3 protein: CASSVAVYEQYF; CDR3 DNA: TGCGCCAGCAGTGTGGCAGTCTACGAGCAGTACTTC
D gene: .; J gene: TRBJ1-1; clone size: .; V gene: TRBV7-8; CDR3 protein: CASSLAVDLNTEAFF; CDR3 DNA: TGTGCCAGCAGCTTAGCGGTGGATCTTAACACTGAAGCTTTCTTT
D gene: TRBD1; J gene: TRBJ1-1; clone size: few; V gene: TRBV20-1; CDR3 protein: CSARDWETGGTEAFF; CDR3 DNA: TGCAGTGCTAGAGATTGGGAGACAGGGGGGACTGAAGCTTTCTTT